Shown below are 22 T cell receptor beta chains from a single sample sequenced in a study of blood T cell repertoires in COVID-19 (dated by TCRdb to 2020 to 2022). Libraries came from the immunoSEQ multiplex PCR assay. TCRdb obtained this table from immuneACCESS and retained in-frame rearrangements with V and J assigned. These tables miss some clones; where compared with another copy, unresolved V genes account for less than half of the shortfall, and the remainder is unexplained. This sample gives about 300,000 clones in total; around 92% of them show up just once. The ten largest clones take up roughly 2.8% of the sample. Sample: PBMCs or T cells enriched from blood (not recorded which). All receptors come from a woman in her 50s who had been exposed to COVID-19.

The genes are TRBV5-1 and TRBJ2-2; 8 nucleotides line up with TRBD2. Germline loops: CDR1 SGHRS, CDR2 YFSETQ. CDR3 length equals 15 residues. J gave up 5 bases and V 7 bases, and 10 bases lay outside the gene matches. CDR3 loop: CASHPGGAQTGELFF. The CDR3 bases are TGCGCCAGCCACCCCGGGGGGGCGCAGACCGGGGAGCTGTTTTTT.

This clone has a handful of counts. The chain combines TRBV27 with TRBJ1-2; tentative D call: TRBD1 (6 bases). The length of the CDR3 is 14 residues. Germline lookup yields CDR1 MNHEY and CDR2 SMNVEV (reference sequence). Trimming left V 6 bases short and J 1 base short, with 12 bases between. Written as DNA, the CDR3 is TGTGCCAGCAGGGACAGTTCCCTTAACTATGGCTACACCTTC. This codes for CASRDSSLNYGYTF.

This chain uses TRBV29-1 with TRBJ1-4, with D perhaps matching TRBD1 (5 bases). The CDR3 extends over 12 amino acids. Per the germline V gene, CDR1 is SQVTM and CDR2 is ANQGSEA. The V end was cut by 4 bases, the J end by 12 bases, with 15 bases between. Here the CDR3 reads CSVGGDSQQLFF. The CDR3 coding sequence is TGCAGCGTTGGGGGTGACAGTCAACAACTGTTTTTT. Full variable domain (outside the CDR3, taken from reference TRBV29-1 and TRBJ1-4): SAVISQKPSRDICQRGTSLTIQCQVDSQVTMMFWYRQQPGQSLTLIATANQGSEATYESGFVIDKFPISRPNLTFSTLTVSNMSPEDSSIYLCSVGGDSQQLFFGSGTQLSVL.

CDR3 in amino acids: CASSRGLADSYEQYF. The CDR3 bases are TGTGCCAGTAGTAGGGGACTAGCGGACTCCTACGAGCAGTACTTC. The genes are TRBV19 and TRBJ2-7; 11 nucleotides match TRBD2. This CDR3 is 15 amino acids long. Trimming took 4 bases from V and 0 from J; bases not matched to a gene: 2. Germline V lookup: CDR1 LNHDA, CDR2 SQIVND (reference sequence). Looking up the rest from reference TRBV19 and TRBJ2-7 gives the full variable domain: DGGITQSPKYLFRKEGQNVTLSCEQNLNHDAMYWYRQDPGQGLRLIYYSQIVNDFQKGDIAEGYSVSREKKESFPLTVTSAQKNPTAFYLCASSRGLADSYEQYFGPGTRLTVT.

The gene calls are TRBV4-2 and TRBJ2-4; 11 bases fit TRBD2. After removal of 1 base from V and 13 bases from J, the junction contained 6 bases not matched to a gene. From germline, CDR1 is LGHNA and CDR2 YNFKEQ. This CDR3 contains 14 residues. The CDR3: CASSQGVAGGEQYF. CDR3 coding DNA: TGTGCCAGCAGCCAAGGAGTAGCGGGGGGGGAGCAGTACTTC.

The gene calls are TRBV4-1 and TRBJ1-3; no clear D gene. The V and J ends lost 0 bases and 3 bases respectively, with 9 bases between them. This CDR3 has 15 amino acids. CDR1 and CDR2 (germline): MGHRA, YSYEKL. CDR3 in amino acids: CASSQDAEVGNTIYF. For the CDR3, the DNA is TGCGCCAGCAGCCAAGATGCGGAGGTTGGAAACACCATATATTTT.

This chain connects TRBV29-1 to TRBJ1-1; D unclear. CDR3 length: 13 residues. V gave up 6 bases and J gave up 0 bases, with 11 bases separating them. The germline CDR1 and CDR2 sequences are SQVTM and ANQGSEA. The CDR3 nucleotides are TGCAGCGTCGCGGGCGGGATGAACACTGAAGCTTTCTTT. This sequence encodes CSVAGGMNTEAFF.

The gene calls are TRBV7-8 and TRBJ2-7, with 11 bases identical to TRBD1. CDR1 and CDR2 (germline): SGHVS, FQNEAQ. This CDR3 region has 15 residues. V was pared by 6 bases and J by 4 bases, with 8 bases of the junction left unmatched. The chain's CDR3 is CASRPGQGETYEQYF. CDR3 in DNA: TGTGCCAGCAGACCGGGACAGGGGGAGACTTACGAGCAGTACTTC.

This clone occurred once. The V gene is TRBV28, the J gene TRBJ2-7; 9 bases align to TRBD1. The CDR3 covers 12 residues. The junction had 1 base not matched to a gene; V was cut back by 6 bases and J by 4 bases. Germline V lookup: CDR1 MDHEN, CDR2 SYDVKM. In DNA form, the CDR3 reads TGTGCCAGCAGGACAGGGGGGTACGAGCAGTACTTC. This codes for CASRTGGYEQYF.

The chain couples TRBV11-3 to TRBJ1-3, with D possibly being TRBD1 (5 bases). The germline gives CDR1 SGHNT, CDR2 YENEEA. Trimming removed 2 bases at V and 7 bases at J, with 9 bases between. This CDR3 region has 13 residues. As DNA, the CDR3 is TGTGCCAGCAGCTTATTCACAGGCAACACCATATATTTT. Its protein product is CASSLFTGNTIYF.

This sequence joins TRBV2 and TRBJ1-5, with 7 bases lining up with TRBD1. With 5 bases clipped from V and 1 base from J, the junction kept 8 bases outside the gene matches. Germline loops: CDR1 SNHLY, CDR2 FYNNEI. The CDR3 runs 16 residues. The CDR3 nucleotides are TGTGCCAGCAGTCTTGGACAGGCCGGGAGCAATCAGCCCCAGCATTTT. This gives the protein CASSLGQAGSNQPQHF.

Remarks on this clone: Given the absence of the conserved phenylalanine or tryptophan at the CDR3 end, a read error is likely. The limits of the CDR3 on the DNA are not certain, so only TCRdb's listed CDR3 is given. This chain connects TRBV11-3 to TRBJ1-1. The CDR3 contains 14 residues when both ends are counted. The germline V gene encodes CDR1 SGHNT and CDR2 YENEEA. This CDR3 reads CASSLDGGKPLSGL.

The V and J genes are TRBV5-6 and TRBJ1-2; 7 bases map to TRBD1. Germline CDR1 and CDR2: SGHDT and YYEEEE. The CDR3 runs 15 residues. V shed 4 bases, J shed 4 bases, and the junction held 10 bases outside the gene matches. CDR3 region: CASSPWTGKIYGYTF. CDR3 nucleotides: TGTGCCAGCAGCCCATGGACAGGAAAGATCTATGGCTACACCTTC.

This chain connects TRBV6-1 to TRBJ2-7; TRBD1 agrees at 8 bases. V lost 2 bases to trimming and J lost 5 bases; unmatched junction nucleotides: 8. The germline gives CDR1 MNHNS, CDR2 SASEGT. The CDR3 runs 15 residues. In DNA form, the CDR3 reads TGTGCCAGCAGTGAAAGGATCCGGACAGGGAACGAGCAGTACTTC. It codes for CASSERIRTGNEQYF.

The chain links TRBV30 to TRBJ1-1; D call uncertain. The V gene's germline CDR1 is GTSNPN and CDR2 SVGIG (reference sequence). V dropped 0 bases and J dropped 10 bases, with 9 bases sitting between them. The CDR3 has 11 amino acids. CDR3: CAWSVVSGAFF. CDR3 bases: TGTGCCTGGAGTGTTGTCAGTGGAGCTTTCTTT.

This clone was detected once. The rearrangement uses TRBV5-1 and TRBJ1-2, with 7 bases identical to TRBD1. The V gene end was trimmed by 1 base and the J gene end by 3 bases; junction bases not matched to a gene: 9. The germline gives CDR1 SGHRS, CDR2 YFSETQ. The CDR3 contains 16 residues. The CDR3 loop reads CASSLTRDRLDYGYTF. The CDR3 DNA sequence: TGCGCCAGCAGCTTGACGAGGGACAGATTGGACTATGGCTACACCTTC.

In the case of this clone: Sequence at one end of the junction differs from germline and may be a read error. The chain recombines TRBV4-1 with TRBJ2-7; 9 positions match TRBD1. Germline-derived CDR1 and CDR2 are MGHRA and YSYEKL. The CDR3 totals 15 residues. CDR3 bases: TGCGCCAGCAGCCAAGTTGGGACAGGGTCCTCCGAGCAGTACTTC. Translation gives CASSQVGTGSSEQYF.

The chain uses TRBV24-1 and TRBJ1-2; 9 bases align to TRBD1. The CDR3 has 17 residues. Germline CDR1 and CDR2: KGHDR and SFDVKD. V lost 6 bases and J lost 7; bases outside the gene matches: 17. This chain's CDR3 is CATSSAGTGPGVRGYTF. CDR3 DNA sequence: TGTGCCACCAGTTCCGCCGGGACAGGGCCTGGAGTCCGTGGCTACACCTTC.

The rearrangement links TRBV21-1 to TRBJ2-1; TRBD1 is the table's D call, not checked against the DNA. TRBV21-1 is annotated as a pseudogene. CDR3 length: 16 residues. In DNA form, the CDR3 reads TGTGCCAGCAGCAAAAAGTACTGCACAGAACACAATGAGCAGTTCTTC. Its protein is CASSKKYCTEHNEQFF.

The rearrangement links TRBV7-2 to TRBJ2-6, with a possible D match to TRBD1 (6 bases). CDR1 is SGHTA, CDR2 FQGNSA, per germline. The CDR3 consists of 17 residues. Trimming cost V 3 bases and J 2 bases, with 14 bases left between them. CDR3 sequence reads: CASSLPGAPPGANVLTF. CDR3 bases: TGTGCCAGCAGCTTGCCAGGGGCCCCTCCTGGGGCCAACGTCCTGACTTTC.

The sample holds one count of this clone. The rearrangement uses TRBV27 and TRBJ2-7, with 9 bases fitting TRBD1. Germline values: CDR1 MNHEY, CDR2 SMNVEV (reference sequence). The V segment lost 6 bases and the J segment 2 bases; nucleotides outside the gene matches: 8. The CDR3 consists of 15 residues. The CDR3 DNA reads TGTGCCAGCAGCCGTTCCAGGACAGGGGCCTACGAGCAGTACTTC. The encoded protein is CASSRSRTGAYEQYF.

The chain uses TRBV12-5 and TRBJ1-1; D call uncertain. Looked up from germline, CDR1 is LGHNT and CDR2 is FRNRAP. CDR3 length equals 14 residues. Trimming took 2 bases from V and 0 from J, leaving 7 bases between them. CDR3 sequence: CASGLNTLNTEAFF. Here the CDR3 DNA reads TGTGCTAGTGGTTTGAACACCTTGAACACTGAAGCTTTCTTT.